The 14 T cell receptor beta chains listed next were all sequenced from one sample in a study of T cell clonality in common variable immunodeficiency (dated by TCRdb to between 2014 and 2016). Receptors were amplified or captured by the immunoSEQ multiplex PCR assay. The table was pulled from immuneACCESS by TCRdb, which kept in-frame rearrangements only. Such tables lose some clones; where checked, under half of the loss comes from unresolved V genes, and the rest has no known cause. Here the sample lists tens of thousands of clones, none seen once only. Of the sample, approximately 0.8% is held by the ten largest clones. The sequencing sample was made of peripheral blood mononuclear cells. The receptors derive from a person between 18 and 75 years old in good health.

This clone was counted ten times or more. The read terminates 3 residues before the CDR3 end, so the remaining end is supplied by the germline J gene. The chain employs TRBV20-1 and TRBJ2-3, with TRBD2 matching over 9 bases. The CDR3 runs 14 residues. Trimming removed 5 bases from V and 4 bases from J; junction bases left unmatched: 7. Per the germline V gene, CDR1 is DFQATT and CDR2 is SNEGSKA (reference sequence). Incomplete CDR3 DNA: TGCAGTGCTGCGATAGCGGGAGAAGCAGATACG. This sequence encodes CSAAIAGEADT. The complete CDR3 protein is CSAAIAGEADTQYF.

Ten or more counts support this clone. A much larger clone sits a single nucleotide away, making a read error possible. The sequenced fragment ends 3 residues before the CDR3 boundary, so the rest is inferred from the germline J gene. The V and J genes are TRBV7-9 and TRBJ2-3; D call uncertain. CDR3 length: 13 amino acids. CDR1 and CDR2 (germline): SEHNR, FQNEAQ (reference sequence). Trimming stripped 2 bases from V and 2 bases from J, with 5 bases between. Partial CDR3 DNA: TGTGCCAGCAGCTTACCCTCCACAGATACG. It codes for CASSLPSTDT. The full CDR3 reads CASSLPSTDTQYF.

This clone was seen many times. The read terminates 3 residues before the CDR3 end, so the remaining end is supplied by the germline J gene. The rearrangement links TRBV9 to TRBJ2-5; 8 nucleotides match TRBD1. J was trimmed by 2 bases and V by 7 bases; bases with no gene match: 4. Per germline, CDR1 SGDLS and CDR2 YYNGEE. The CDR3 is 13 residues long. The sequenced part of the CDR3 DNA is TGTGCCAGCTCCACAGGGGGACAAGAGACC. This gives the protein CASSTGGQET. The entire CDR3 is CASSTGGQETQYF.

CDR3 in amino acids: CASSSLGGRSYGYTF. The CDR3 DNA, read in part, is TGTGCCAGCAGCTCCCTCGGGGGTCGGTCCTATGGC. The V call is TRBV11-2, the J call TRBJ1-2; possibly TRBD1 for D (5 bases). The CDR3 extends 3 residues past the end of the read, so its final part is completed from the germline J gene. The ends were cut back, 4 bases at V and 4 bases at J, with 16 bases in the middle. In germline, CDR1 is SGHAT, CDR2 FQNNGV. The length of the CDR3 is 15 residues.

A remark on this clone: The read ends 3 residues before the CDR3 terminus; that terminus is restored from the germline J gene. V is TRBV29-1 and J is TRBJ2-5; 7 bases are shared with TRBD2. Germline V gene sequence: CDR1 SQVTM, CDR2 ANQGSEA. Trimming at V came to 5 bases and at J to 1 base, leaving 10 bases not matched to a gene. The CDR3 spans 15 residues. The CDR3: CSVLPTPSGQETQYF. Partial CDR3 DNA: TGCAGCGTTTTGCCCACGCCTAGCGGCCAAGAGACC.

This clone has at least ten counts. The read halts 3 residues ahead of the CDR3 end, with the missing end drawn from the germline J gene. The rearrangement links TRBV5-1 to TRBJ2-1, with D possibly TRBD1 on 5 matching bases. The germline V and J ends were trimmed by 6 bases and 5 bases, with 9 bases remaining between them. There are 12 residues in the CDR3. Germline V gives CDR1 SGHRS, CDR2 YFSETQ. CDR3 sequence: CASKLTDNEQFF. The sequenced CDR3 bases are TGCGCCAGCAAACTGACAGACAATGAG. Complete variable domain (other parts from reference TRBV5-1 and TRBJ2-1): KAGVTQTPRYLIKTRGQQVTLSCSPISGHRSVSWYQQTPGQGLQFLFEYFSETQRNKGNFPGRFSGRQFSNSRSEMNVSTLELGDSALYLCASKLTDNEQFFGPGTRLTVL.

About this clone itself: The read falls 3 residues short of the CDR3 end, and the missing part is taken from the germline J gene. The rearrangement uses TRBV20-1 and TRBJ1-5; weak D call: TRBD1 (6 bases). The CDR3 covers 13 residues. Germline CDR1 is DFQATT and CDR2 is SNEGSKA (reference sequence). V lost 6 bases and J 1 base, leaving 10 bases between the germline ends. The CDR3 bases that were read are TGCAGTGCCCCCCAGGGGAGCAATCAGCCC. Translation gives CSAPQGSNQP. The whole CDR3 protein reads CSAPQGSNQPQHF.

Many counts were recorded for this clone. The read is 3 residues too short to cover the CDR3 end, so that end is filled in from the germline J gene. The V and J genes are TRBV7-9 and TRBJ1-5; D is ambiguous. V was clipped by 3 bases and J by 9 bases, with 9 bases between them. The CDR3 covers 12 residues. Looked up from germline, CDR1 is SEHNR and CDR2 is FQNEAQ (reference sequence). The CDR3 region is CASSLGGRPQHF. The part of the CDR3 DNA that was read is TGTGCCAGCAGCTTGGGCGGGCGGCCC.

The sample holds many counts of this clone. The read stops 3 residues short of the end of the CDR3; the missing end is completed from the germline J gene. V and J are TRBV5-1 and TRBJ1-2; D remains ambiguous. Trimming left V 4 bases short and J 6 bases short, with 16 bases between. Germline V gene sequence: CDR1 SGHRS, CDR2 YFSETQ. The CDR3 consists of 14 residues. This chain's CDR3 is CASSTLGWKDGYTF. CDR3 bases read: TGCGCCAGCAGCACACTAGGCTGGAAGGATGGC. Drawing the rest from reference TRBV5-1 and TRBJ1-2, the complete variable domain is KAGVTQTPRYLIKTRGQQVTLSCSPISGHRSVSWYQQTPGQGLQFLFEYFSETQRNKGNFPGRFSGRQFSNSRSEMNVSTLELGDSALYLCASSTLGWKDGYTFGSGTRLTVV.

This clone was counted ten times or more. Sequencing ends 3 residues short of the CDR3 end; the germline J gene provides the rest. The chain has TRBV30 and TRBJ1-5, with a possible D match to TRBD1 (6 bases). Trimming took off 2 bases at V and 0 bases at J, with 17 bases between the two ends. Per the germline V gene, CDR1 is GTSNPN and CDR2 is SVGIG (reference sequence). The CDR3 covers 17 residues. The DNA read from the CDR3 is TGTGCCTGGAGTCCGGGACACAAAATTTATAGCAATCAGCCC. This sequence encodes CAWSPGHKIYSNQP. The CDR3 in its entirety is CAWSPGHKIYSNQPQHF.

This clone occurred many times. The read terminates 3 residues before the CDR3 end, so the remaining end is supplied by the germline J gene. This chain connects TRBV6-2 or TRBV6-3 to TRBJ1-1, with unresolved D. V gave up 8 bases and J gave up 5 bases, with 15 bases separating them. CDR1 and CDR2 from the germline V gene are MNHEY and SVGEGT. The CDR3 runs to 13 residues. The CDR3: CASRVQTGTEAFF. CDR3 DNA (partial): TGTGCCAGCCGGGTGCAAACGGGGACTGAA.

This clone was recorded at least ten times. The sequenced fragment ends 3 residues before the CDR3 boundary, so the rest is inferred from the germline J gene. The gene calls are TRBV30 and TRBJ1-4; TRBD1 matches 9 bases. The trim removed 0 bases at V and 8 bases at J, leaving 4 bases unmatched. The germline V gene has CDR1 GTSNPN and CDR2 SVGIG (reference sequence). The CDR3 consists of 14 residues. The CDR3 loop reads CAWSVGTGREKLFF. CDR3 DNA (partial): TGTGCCTGGAGTGTAGGGACAGGGAGAGAAAAA.

This clone came up many times. The junction departs from the called germline gene at one end, perhaps through a read error. CDR3 DNA, as far as it was read: TGTGCTAGCAACCGGGGGGAACACGAGAAGACC. Protein: CASNRGEHEKT. The full-length CDR3 reads as CASNRGEHEKTQYF. J is TRBJ2-5 and V is TRBV7-7, with TRBD2 identical over 7 bases. The CDR3 extends 3 residues past the end of the read, so its final part is completed from the germline J gene. Germline-derived CDR1 and CDR2 are SSHAT and FNYEAQ (reference sequence). The length of the CDR3 is 14 residues.

This clone was seen ten or more times. Read sequence stops 3 residues before the CDR3 end, and the germline J gene provides the missing end. This chain uses TRBV6-4 with TRBJ2-3; 7 bases are a match to TRBD1. Germline CDR1 is MRHNA and CDR2 is SNTAGT. CDR3 length: 12 amino acids. CDR3 DNA, as far as it was read: TGTGCCAGCAGTGACTTCGGACAGGCG. Its protein product is CASSDFGQA. From start to end, the CDR3 is CASSDFGQAQYF.